This entry lists 20 T cell receptor beta chains sequenced from one sample in a study of T cell changes during pregnancy in multiple sclerosis. The data were produced by immunoSEQ multiplex PCR, yet TCRdb's version contains in-frame clones alone and is incomplete. This sample has about 62,000 clones, with around 93% found just once. The sample consisted of CD8+ T cells from peripheral blood mononuclear cells, taken in the second trimester of pregnancy. These receptors were collected from a female donor with multiple sclerosis, enrolled in a pregnancy study.

This clone is medium-sized (0.01 to 0.1%) in the sample. The J gene is TRBJ2-1, the V gene TRBV27; 9 bases are shared with TRBD1. With 2 bases clipped from V and 0 bases from J, the junction kept 5 bases outside the gene matches. CDR3 length equals 17 residues. Per germline, CDR1 MNHEY and CDR2 SMNVEV (reference sequence). In DNA form, the CDR3 reads TGTGCCAGCAGTTTACGGACAGGGGCATTCTCCTACAATGAGCAGTTCTTC. Translation gives CASSLRTGAFSYNEQFF.

The rearrangement joins TRBV7-8 to TRBJ2-2; 7 bases match TRBD2. This CDR3 spans 16 amino acids. Trimming at V came to 7 bases and at J to 0 bases, leaving 8 bases not matched to a gene. Germline V gene data show CDR1 as SGHVS and CDR2 as FQNEAQ. The CDR3 DNA follows: TGTGCCAGCACCCTTGATAGCGGGCCGAACACCGGGGAGCTGTTTTTT. Encoded protein: CASTLDSGPNTGELFF. The variable domain in full, with the rest retrieved from reference TRBV7-8 and TRBJ2-2, is GAGVSQSPRYKVAKRGQDVALRCDPISGHVSLFWYQQALGQGPEFLTYFQNEAQLDKSGLPSDRFFAERPEGSVSTLKIQRTQQEDSAVYLCASTLDSGPNTGELFFGEGSRLTVL.

The chain carries TRBV7-2 and TRBJ2-2; D possibly corresponds to TRBD2 (6 bases). The CDR3 is 16 amino acids. CDR1 is SGHTA and CDR2 is FQGNSA in the germline V gene. Trimming removed 9 bases at V and 5 bases at J, with 22 bases between. The CDR3 nucleotides are TGTGCCAGGGCTTATCGCCCGGGAGAGGGAACCGGGGAGCTGTTTTTT. Its translation: CARAYRPGEGTGELFF.

The chain joins TRBV27 to TRBJ1-2, with D maybe TRBD1 (6 bases). The V end was cut by 0 bases, the J end by 4 bases, with 18 bases between. CDR3 size: 17 residues. CDR1 and CDR2 (germline): MNHEY, SMNVEV (reference sequence). CDR3 protein: CASSLSPFQGQGYGYTF. In nucleotides, the CDR3 is TGTGCCAGCAGTTTATCGCCCTTCCAGGGGCAGGGCTATGGCTACACCTTC.

The chain is built from TRBV27 and TRBJ1-4, with a tentative D call TRBD1 (5 bases). The CDR3 length is 17 residues. V lost 2 bases to trimming and J lost 8 bases, with 21 bases between them. Germline CDR1 MNHEY, CDR2 SMNVEV (reference sequence). The CDR3 here is CASSLILPGDLLEKLFF. CDR3 DNA sequence: TGTGCCAGCAGTTTAATCCTTCCGGGGGACCTTCTAGAAAAACTGTTTTTT.

This chain joins TRBV19 and TRBJ2-1; the D gene is possibly TRBD2 (6 bases). The CDR3 covers 15 residues. V lost 4 bases, J lost 5 bases, and 15 bases lay in between. Germline lookup yields CDR1 LNHDA and CDR2 SQIVND (reference sequence). CDR3 loop: CASSKGGSGHNEQFF. CDR3 coding DNA: TGTGCCAGTAGTAAAGGAGGGAGCGGGCACAATGAGCAGTTCTTC.

This clone has just a few counts. CDR3: CASSGGQEAFF. The CDR3 nucleotides read TGCGCCAGCAGCGGGGGACAAGAAGCTTTCTTT. V gene TRBV5-1 combines with J gene TRBJ1-1, with D possibly TRBD1 on 6 matching bases. The CDR3 totals 11 residues. V lost 4 bases and J 8 bases, leaving 9 bases between the germline ends. The V gene's germline CDR1 is SGHRS and CDR2 YFSETQ.

The CDR3 DNA sequence: TGCGCCAGCAGCCAGGATGGGGGGGGGCCTGGAAACACCATATATTTT. Amino acid sequence: CASSQDGGGPGNTIYF. The chain carries TRBV4-3 and TRBJ1-3, with D maybe TRBD1 (6 bases). Deletions cut 3 bases from V and 2 bases from J, with 14 bases between. Per the germline V gene, CDR1 is LGHNA and CDR2 is YSLEER. There are 16 residues in the CDR3.

This chain links TRBV19 with TRBJ1-2; the D gene is possibly TRBD1 (6 bases). The germline V gene encodes CDR1 LNHDA and CDR2 SQIVND (reference sequence). Trimming removed 6 bases at V and 2 bases at J, with 10 bases between. The CDR3 consists of 13 residues. The CDR3 here is CASSVGQNYGYTF. In DNA form, the CDR3 reads TGTGCCAGTAGCGTTGGACAGAACTATGGCTACACCTTC.

This chain joins TRBV10-1 and TRBJ2-3; 8 bases align to TRBD2. The CDR3 is made up of 15 amino acids. The germline V gene has CDR1 WNHNN and CDR2 SYGVQD (reference sequence). V lost 6 bases and J lost 5; bases outside the gene matches: 10. This CDR3 reads CASRPGLGRGDTQYF. Here the CDR3 DNA reads TGCGCCAGCAGGCCGGGACTAGGGAGAGGAGATACGCAGTATTTT.

The V call is TRBV5-1, the J call TRBJ2-2; 13 bases fit TRBD2. Germline trimming cut 4 bases from V and 3 bases from J; bases unmatched to any gene: 12. This CDR3 contains 19 residues. Germline V CDR1 and CDR2: SGHRS, YFSETQ. The CDR3 reads CASSPRTTSGRSYTGELFF. The CDR3 nucleotides are TGCGCCAGCAGCCCACGGACGACTAGCGGGAGGTCGTACACCGGGGAGCTGTTTTTT.

The table lists this clone with a count of one. The CDR3 sequence is CSAQLAGEQYF. As DNA, the CDR3 is TGCAGTGCACAGCTAGCGGGAGAACAGTACTTC. The J gene is TRBJ2-4, the V gene TRBV20-1; 10 bases are shared with TRBD2. In germline, CDR1 is DFQATT, CDR2 SNEGSKA (reference sequence). V lost 6 bases, J lost 13 bases, and 6 bases stayed unmatched. The CDR3 covers 11 residues.

The chain employs TRBV28 and TRBJ2-7; 11 bases agree with TRBD2. The CDR3 extends over 15 amino acids. The germline gives CDR1 MDHEN, CDR2 SYDVKM. The V segment lost 6 bases and the J segment 2 bases; nucleotides outside the gene matches: 6. In DNA form, the CDR3 reads TGTGCCAGCAGACCCGGGACTAGCGGAACCTACGAGCAGTACTTC. Translating gives CASRPGTSGTYEQYF.

This clone appeared a single time. The chain joins TRBV7-2 to TRBJ2-1, with D possibly matching TRBD2 (7 bases). V dropped 5 bases and J dropped 7 bases, with 18 bases sitting between them. The CDR3 has 15 residues. Germline V gene data show CDR1 as SGHTA and CDR2 as FQGNSA. The CDR3 region has the DNA TGTGCCAGCAGCGGGGGGGGCGGGAGAGGTAATGAGCAGTTCTTC. It translates to CASSGGGGRGNEQFF.

This sequence joins TRBV11-2 and TRBJ1-3; D is uncertain. The V end was cut by 4 bases, the J end by 4 bases, with 14 bases between. The CDR3 sequence is 15 residues long. CDR1 SGHAT and CDR2 FQNNGV come from the germline V gene. The CDR3 spells CASSSPLTSGNTIYF. The CDR3 DNA reads TGTGCCAGCAGCTCACCTCTAACTTCGGGAAACACCATATATTTT.

The chain combines TRBV19 with TRBJ2-7; maybe TRBD2 (6 bases). This CDR3 contains 15 residues. Germline CDR1 and CDR2: LNHDA and SQIVND (reference sequence). Trimming removed 1 base at V and 2 bases at J, with 12 bases between. The CDR3, as DNA: TGTGCCAGTAGTATAGGAAGCGCGGGGCCCTACGAGCAGTACTTC. Its translation: CASSIGSAGPYEQYF.

The chain couples TRBV29-1 to TRBJ2-7; 8 bases fit TRBD1. V gave up 6 bases and J gave up 2 bases; unmatched junction bases: 6. The CDR3 sequence is 13 residues long. CDR1 and CDR2 (germline): SQVTM, ANQGSEA. The CDR3 DNA sequence: TGCAGCGTCGTCGGGACAGGTCCCTACGAGCAGTACTTC. Its protein is CSVVGTGPYEQYF.

This chain uses TRBV27 with TRBJ2-7; D possibly corresponds to TRBD2 (6 bases). The CDR3 has 15 residues. Germline-derived CDR1 and CDR2 are MNHEY and SMNVEV (reference sequence). Trimming removed 5 bases at V and 6 bases at J, with 20 bases between. CDR3 coding DNA: TGTGCCAGCAGTCTAGAAGCGGGTACCTCATTCGAGCAGTACTTC. Translation: CASSLEAGTSFEQYF.

The V and J genes are TRBV27 and TRBJ1-1; TRBD1 is a possible D gene (6 bases). The germline V gene has CDR1 MNHEY and CDR2 SMNVEV (reference sequence). The CDR3 has 16 amino acids. The V gene lost 2 bases and the J gene lost 4 bases, with 17 bases spanning the gap. CDR3 protein: CASSLVGARMGTEAFF. The CDR3 region has the DNA TGTGCCAGCAGTTTAGTGGGGGCTAGGATGGGCACTGAAGCTTTCTTT.

The genes are TRBV5-5 and TRBJ2-3; TRBD2 matches 10 bases. The V segment lost 5 bases and the J segment 6 bases; nucleotides outside the gene matches: 6. Per germline, CDR1 SGHKS and CDR2 YYEKEE (reference sequence). This CDR3 comprises 14 residues. CDR3 in DNA: TGTGCCAGCAGGGCTAGCGGGAGAGGGGATACGCAGTATTTT. The encoded protein is CASRASGRGDTQYF.